These T cell receptor beta chains were read from a single sample in a study of CD8+ T cells in alopecia areata. The table came from immunoSEQ multiplex PCR; TCRdb's copy has only in-frame clones and leaves some out. Of roughly 220,000 clones in the sample, roughly 66% are singletons; the top ten hold 0.95% to 1.5%. The specimen comprised CD4+ T cells sorted from blood, sampled around week 44, from a patient treated with tofacitinib. The origin of the receptors is a human donor with alopecia areata. Each CDR3 is given without its conserved first and last residue.

v_gene	len	j_gene	CDR3aa
TRBV30	13	TRBJ1-6	AWSVQEQYNSPLH
TRBV2	12	TRBJ1-2	ASRGSPVGYGYT
TRBV30	12	TRBJ1-2	AWMGQVINYGYT
TRBV29-1	11	TRBJ2-7	SVYGTAGYEQY
TRBV14	13	TRBJ2-2	ASSQVGARTGELF
TRBV5-1	10	TRBJ2-1	ASTSGPNEQF
TRBV29-1	13	TRBJ2-2	SVADIQVNTGELF
TRBV14	11	TRBJ1-1	ASSRQGRTEAF
TRBV4-3	14	TRBJ2-7	ASSQDGQASSYEQY
TRBV9	14	TRBJ2-2	ASSVGRAGPAGELF